This is a list of T cell receptor beta chains from one sample in a study of response to subunit inactivated influenza vaccine. One entry per CDR3 protein results from TCRdb running MiXCR on the RT-PCR reads. The profile shows fewer than 650,000 distinct CDR3 sequences, 10% to 15% of them singletons. The sample in question was PBMCs from blood, obtained about 40 days after vaccination. The receptors come from a man in his fifties who received an inactivated influenza vaccine. Both conserved end residues are part of each CDR3. The order of the fields is J gene, V gene, D gene, clone size, CDR3 protein, CDR3 DNA. A D gene is named only where the DNA matches it firmly. Not all rows give a size; the values are once, few, many and, for expanded clones, a class.

TRBJ1-2 | TRBV12-3/TRBV12-4 | NA | few | CASNVGGSYGYTF | TGTGCCAGCAACGTCGGGGGTTCCTATGGCTACACCTTC
TRBJ2-3 | TRBV20-1 | TRBD2 | few | CSARATSGYSTDTQYF | TGCAGTGCTAGGGCGACTAGCGGGTATAGCACAGATACGCAGTATTTT
TRBJ1-6 | TRBV28 | TRBD1 | NA | CASSLFGTENSPLHF | TGTGCCAGCAGTTTATTTGGGACAGAGAATTCACCCCTCCACTTT
TRBJ2-4 | TRBV20-1 | NA | NA | CSARARDPGVTKNIQYF | TGCAGTGCTAGAGCGAGGGATCCTGGGGTGACCAAAAACATTCAGTACTTC
TRBJ2-7 | TRBV20-1 | NA | few | CSARDLQGFDEQYF | TGCAGTGCTAGAGATCTTCAGGGCTTCGACGAGCAGTACTTC
TRBJ2-7 | TRBV5-5 | TRBD1 | NA | CASSPTGGFSYEQYF | TGTGCCAGCAGCCCTACAGGGGGCTTCTCCTACGAGCAGTACTTC
TRBJ2-2 | TRBV29-1 | NA | NA | CSATEGTITGELFF | TGCAGCGCTACGGAGGGAACGATCACCGGGGAGCTGTTTTTT
TRBJ1-2 | TRBV4-3 | NA | few | CASSQAGRDPYGYTF | TGCGCCAGCAGCCAAGCGGGTAGAGACCCCTATGGCTACACCTTC
TRBJ2-7 | TRBV12-3/TRBV12-4 | TRBD1 | NA | CASSSRQGVSYEQYF | TGTGCCAGCAGTTCCCGACAGGGTGTCTCCTACGAGCAGTACTTC
TRBJ1-2 | TRBV28 | TRBD1 | NA | CASSLDRAVHGYTF | TGTGCCAGCAGCCTGGACAGGGCTGTACATGGCTACACCTTC
TRBJ2-7 | TRBV20-1 | TRBD2 | few | CSVPPGTRGYEQYF | TGCAGTGTCCCCCCCGGGACTAGAGGTTACGAGCAGTACTTC
TRBJ2-7 | TRBV7-2 | TRBD2 | many | CASSLERGSSYEQYF | TGTGCCAGCAGCTTGGAGCGGGGCAGCTCCTACGAGCAGTACTTC
TRBJ2-1 | TRBV24-1 | NA | few | CATSDFEGEQFF | TGTGCCACCAGTGATTTCGAGGGTGAGCAGTTCTTC
TRBJ2-3 | TRBV10-3 | TRBD2 | NA | CASWTSGSTDTQYF | TGTGCCAGCTGGACTAGCGGCAGCACAGATACGCAGTATTTT
TRBJ2-3 | TRBV6-1 | TRBD2 | many | CASRPSGGSTDTQYF | TGTGCCAGCAGGCCTAGCGGGGGGAGCACAGATACGCAGTATTTT
TRBJ2-7 | TRBV15 | NA | NA | CATSRDPGITYEQYF | TGTGCCACCAGCAGAGATCCGGGGATTACCTACGAGCAGTACTTC
TRBJ2-7 | TRBV10-3 | TRBD2 | few | CAISESPSGSSYEQYF | TGTGCCATCAGTGAGTCTCCTAGCGGCAGCTCCTACGAGCAGTACTTC
TRBJ2-2 | TRBV5-1 | NA | few | CASSLAASSVTGELFF | TGCGCCAGCAGCTTGGCGGCGAGTTCGGTCACCGGGGAGCTGTTTTTT
TRBJ2-1 | TRBV28 | NA | NA | CASSLWGTYNEQFF | TGTGCCAGCAGTTTGTGGGGAACCTACAATGAGCAGTTCTTC
TRBJ2-7 | TRBV4-1 | TRBD1 | NA | CASSQDSAGGYEQYF | TGCGCCAGCAGCCAAGATTCAGCAGGGGGCTACGAGCAGTACTTC
TRBJ2-7 | TRBV11-1 | TRBD2 | few | CASSLGRRIERDYSYEQYF | TGTGCCAGCAGCTTAGGACGGAGGATCGAGCGGGATTATTCCTACGAGCAGTACTTC
TRBJ2-3 | TRBV5-1 | TRBD2 | NA | CASSFQRGGQRTQYF | TGCGCCAGCAGCTTCCAGCGGGGGGGCCAGAGGACGCAGTATTTT